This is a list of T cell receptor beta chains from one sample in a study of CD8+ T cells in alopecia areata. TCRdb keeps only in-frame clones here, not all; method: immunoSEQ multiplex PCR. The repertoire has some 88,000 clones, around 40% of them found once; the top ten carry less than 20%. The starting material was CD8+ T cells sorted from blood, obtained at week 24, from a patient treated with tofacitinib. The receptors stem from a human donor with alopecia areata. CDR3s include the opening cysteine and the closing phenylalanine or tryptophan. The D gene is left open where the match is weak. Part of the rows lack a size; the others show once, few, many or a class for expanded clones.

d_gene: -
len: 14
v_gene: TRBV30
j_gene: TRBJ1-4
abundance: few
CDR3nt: TGTGCCTGGAGTTGGGGCCGAACTAATGAAAAACTGTTTTTT
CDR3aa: CAWSWGRTNEKLFF

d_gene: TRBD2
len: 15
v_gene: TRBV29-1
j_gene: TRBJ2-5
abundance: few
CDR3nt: TGCAGCGTTGATGGGGCTAGCGGGAGGGGAAAGACCCAGTACTTC
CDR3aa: CSVDGASGRGKTQYF

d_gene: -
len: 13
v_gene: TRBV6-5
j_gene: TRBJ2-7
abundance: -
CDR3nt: TGTGCCACCAGGTTGGCTGATTCCTACGAGCAGTACTTC
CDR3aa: CATRLADSYEQYF

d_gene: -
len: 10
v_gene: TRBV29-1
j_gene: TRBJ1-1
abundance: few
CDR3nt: TGCAGCGTCGATGAGTCTGAAGCTTTCTTT
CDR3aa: CSVDESEAFF

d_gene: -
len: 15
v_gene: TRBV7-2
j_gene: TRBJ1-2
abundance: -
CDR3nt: TGTGCCAGCAGCCTAACACTCACAGGGTCGGATGGCTACACCTTC
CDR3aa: CASSLTLTGSDGYTF

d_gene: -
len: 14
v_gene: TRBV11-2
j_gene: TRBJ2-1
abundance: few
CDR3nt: TGTGCCAGCAGCCCAGAAGGGGCCTACAATGAGCAGTTCTTC
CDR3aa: CASSPEGAYNEQFF

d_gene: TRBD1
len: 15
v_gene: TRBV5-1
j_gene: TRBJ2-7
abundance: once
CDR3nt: TGCGCCAGCAGCTTCTCGACAGGGCCGACCTACGAGCAGTACTTC
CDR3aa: CASSFSTGPTYEQYF

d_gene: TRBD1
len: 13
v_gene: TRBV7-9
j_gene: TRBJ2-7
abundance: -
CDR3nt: TGTGCCAGCAGCCCAGGGGGCATCTACGAGCAGTACTTC
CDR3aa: CASSPGGIYEQYF

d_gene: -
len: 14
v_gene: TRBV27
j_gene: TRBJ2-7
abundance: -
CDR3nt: TGTGCCAGCAGTTTATCGATAGGGGCCTACGAGCAGTACTTC
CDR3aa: CASSLSIGAYEQYF

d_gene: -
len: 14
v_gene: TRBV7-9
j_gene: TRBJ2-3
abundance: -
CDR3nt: TGTGCCAGCAGCCCGCCCGCGGGAACAGATACGCAGTATTTT
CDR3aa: CASSPPAGTDTQYF

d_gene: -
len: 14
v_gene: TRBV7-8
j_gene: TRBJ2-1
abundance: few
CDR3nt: TGTGCCAGCAGCTTGGTCGGAAGGGTCAGGGAGCAGTTCTTC
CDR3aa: CASSLVGRVREQFF

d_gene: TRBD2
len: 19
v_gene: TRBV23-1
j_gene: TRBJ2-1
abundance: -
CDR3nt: TGCGCCAGCAGTCAATCGGCTAGCGGGAGACTCCCAGGGTTTAATGAGCAGTTCTTC
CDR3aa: CASSQSASGRLPGFNEQFF

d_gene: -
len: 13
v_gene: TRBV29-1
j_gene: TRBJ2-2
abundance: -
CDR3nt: TGCAGCGCTCGTGGGGGGCAGCCCGGGGAGCTGTTTTTT
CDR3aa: CSARGGQPGELFF

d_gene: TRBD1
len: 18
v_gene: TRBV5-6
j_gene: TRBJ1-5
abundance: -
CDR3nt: TGTGCCAGCAGCTTTACCCGGGACAGGGTCTATAGCAATCAGCCCCAGCATTTT
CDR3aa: CASSFTRDRVYSNQPQHF

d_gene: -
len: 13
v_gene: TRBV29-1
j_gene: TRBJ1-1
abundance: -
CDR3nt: TGCAGCGTTGCGGGGGGTCTCGCCACTGAAGCTTTCTTT
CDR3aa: CSVAGGLATEAFF

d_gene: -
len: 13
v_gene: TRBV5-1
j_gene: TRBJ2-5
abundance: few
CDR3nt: TGCGCCAGCAGCCCGACGGCAGGCGAGACCCAGTACTTC
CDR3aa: CASSPTAGETQYF

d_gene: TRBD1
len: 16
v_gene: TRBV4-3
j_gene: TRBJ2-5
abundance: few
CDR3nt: TGCGCCAGCAGCCAAGATCGGGGGACAGGGGAAGAGACCCAGTACTTC
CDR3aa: CASSQDRGTGEETQYF

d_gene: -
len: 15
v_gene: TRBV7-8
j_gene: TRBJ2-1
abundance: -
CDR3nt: TGTGCCAGCAGCCCCGGTTTTGGGTCCTACAATGAGCAGTTCTTC
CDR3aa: CASSPGFGSYNEQFF

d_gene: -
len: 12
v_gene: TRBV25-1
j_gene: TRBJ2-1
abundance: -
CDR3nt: TGTGCCAGCAGGGGACGGGGTCTTGAGCAGTTCTTC
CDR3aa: CASRGRGLEQFF

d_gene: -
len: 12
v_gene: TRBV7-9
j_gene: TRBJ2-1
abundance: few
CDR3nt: TGTGCCAGCAGCCCCCGGCCCAATGAGCAGTTCTTC
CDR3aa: CASSPRPNEQFF

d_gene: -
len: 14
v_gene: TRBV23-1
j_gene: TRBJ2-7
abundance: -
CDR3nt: TGCGCCAGCAGTCAAACCCCCCAGCCCTACGAGCAGTACTTC
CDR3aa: CASSQTPQPYEQYF

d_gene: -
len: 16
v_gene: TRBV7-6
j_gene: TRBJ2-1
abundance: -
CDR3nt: TGTGCCAGCAGCTTAAGGCAGGTGGGGAGTCGGGATGAGCAGTTCTTC
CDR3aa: CASSLRQVGSRDEQFF

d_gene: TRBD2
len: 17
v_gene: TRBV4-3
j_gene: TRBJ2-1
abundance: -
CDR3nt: TGCGCCAGCAGCAACCTGTACGGGACTAGCGGGAGCAATGAGCAGTTCTTC
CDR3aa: CASSNLYGTSGSNEQFF

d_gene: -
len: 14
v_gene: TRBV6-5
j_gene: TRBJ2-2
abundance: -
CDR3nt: TGTGCCAGCAGTACCGGCGGGGCTGGCGGGGAGCTGTTTTTT
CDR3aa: CASSTGGAGGELFF

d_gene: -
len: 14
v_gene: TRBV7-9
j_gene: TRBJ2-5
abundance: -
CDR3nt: TGTGCCAGCAGCTTAAGTCTAGCTCCATGGGACCAGTACTTC
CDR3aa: CASSLSLAPWDQYF

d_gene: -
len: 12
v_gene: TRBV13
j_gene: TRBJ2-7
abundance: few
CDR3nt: TGTGCCAGCAGTGACGAGCCTGGGGAGCAGTACTTC
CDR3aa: CASSDEPGEQYF

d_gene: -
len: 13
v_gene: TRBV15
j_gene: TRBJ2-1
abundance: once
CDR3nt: TGTGCCACGAGGCCTAACTCCTACAATGAGCAGTTCTTC
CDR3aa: CATRPNSYNEQFF

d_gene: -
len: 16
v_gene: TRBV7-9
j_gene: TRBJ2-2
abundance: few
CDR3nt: TGTGCCAGCAACCCTCAAGACGGTTGGAACACCGGGGAGCTGTTTTTT
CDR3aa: CASNPQDGWNTGELFF

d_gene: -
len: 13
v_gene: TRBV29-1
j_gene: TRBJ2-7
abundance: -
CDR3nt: TGCAGCGTTGAAGATAGCGGCTCTTACGAGCAGTACTTC
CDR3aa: CSVEDSGSYEQYF

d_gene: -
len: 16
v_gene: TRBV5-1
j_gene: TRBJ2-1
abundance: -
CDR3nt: TGCGCCAGCAGCTTGGCGGCGGAGAGCTCCTACAATGAGCAGTTCTTC
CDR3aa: CASSLAAESSYNEQFF

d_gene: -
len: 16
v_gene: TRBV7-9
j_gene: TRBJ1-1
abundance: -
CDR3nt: TGTGCCAGCAGCTTAGTTCGGACAGTCTTGAACACTGAAGCTTTCTTT
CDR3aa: CASSLVRTVLNTEAFF

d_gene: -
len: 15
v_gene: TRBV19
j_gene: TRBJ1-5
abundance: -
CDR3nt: TGTGCCAGTAGTATTGATTCGGGGCAACATCAGCCCCAGCATTTT
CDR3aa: CASSIDSGQHQPQHF

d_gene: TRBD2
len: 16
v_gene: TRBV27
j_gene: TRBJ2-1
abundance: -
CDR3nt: TGTGCCAGCAGTTTATTACTAGCGGGAACCTACAATGAGCAGTTCTTC
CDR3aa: CASSLLLAGTYNEQFF

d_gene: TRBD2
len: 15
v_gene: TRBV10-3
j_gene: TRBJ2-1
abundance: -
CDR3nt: TGTGCCATCAGTGAGACTAGCGGGAGGGACAATGAGCAGTTCTTC
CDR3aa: CAISETSGRDNEQFF

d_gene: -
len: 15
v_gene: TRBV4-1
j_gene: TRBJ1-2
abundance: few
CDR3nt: TGCGCCAGCAGCCAAGGCTTGGGAGGTCTTACGGGCTACACCTTC
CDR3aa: CASSQGLGGLTGYTF

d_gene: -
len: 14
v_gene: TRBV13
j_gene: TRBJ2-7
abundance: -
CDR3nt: TGTGCCAGCAGCTCGACAGCCCTGGGATACGAGCAGTACTTC
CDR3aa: CASSSTALGYEQYF